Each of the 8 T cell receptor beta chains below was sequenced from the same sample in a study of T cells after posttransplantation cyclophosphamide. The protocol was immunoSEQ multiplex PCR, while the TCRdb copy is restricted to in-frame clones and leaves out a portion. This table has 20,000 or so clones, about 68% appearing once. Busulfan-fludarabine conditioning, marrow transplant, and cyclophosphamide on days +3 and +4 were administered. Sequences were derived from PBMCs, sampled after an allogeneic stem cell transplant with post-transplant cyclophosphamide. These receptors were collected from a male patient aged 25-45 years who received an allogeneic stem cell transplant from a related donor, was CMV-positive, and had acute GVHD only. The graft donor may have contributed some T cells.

The chain's CDR3 is CASSLDRGSGYTF. For the CDR3, the DNA is TGTGCCAGCAGCTTGGACAGGGGCTCTGGCTACACCTTC. This chain joins TRBV5-4 and TRBJ1-2; TRBD1 aligns across 7 bases. This CDR3 has 13 residues. The junction had 3 bases not matched to a gene; V was cut back by 0 bases and J by 7 bases. Per the germline V gene, CDR1 is SGHNT and CDR2 is YYREEE (reference sequence).

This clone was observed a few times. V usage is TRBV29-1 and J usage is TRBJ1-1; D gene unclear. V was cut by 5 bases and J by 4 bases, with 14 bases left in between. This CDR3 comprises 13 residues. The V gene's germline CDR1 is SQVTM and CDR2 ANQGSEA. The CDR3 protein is CSVLKAEGTEAFF. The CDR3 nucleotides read TGCAGCGTTTTGAAGGCTGAGGGCACTGAAGCTTTCTTT.

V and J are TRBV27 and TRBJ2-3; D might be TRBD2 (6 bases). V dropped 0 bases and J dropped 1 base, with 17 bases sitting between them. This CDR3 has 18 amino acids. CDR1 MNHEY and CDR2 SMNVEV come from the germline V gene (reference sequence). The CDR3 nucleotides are TGTGCCAGCAGTTTATCCCAGGAGGGACCGATAGGCACAGATACGCAGTATTTT. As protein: CASSLSQEGPIGTDTQYF.

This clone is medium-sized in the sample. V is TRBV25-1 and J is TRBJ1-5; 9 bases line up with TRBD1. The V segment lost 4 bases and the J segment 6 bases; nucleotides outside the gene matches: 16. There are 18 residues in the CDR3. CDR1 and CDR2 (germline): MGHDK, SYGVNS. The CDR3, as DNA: TGTGCCAGCAGTGGCCCCCGGGACAGGGTATTACGTTGTCAGCCCCAGCATTTT. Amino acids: CASSGPRDRVLRCQPQHF. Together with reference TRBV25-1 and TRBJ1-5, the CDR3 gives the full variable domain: EADIYQTPRYLVIGTGKKITLECSQTMGHDKMYWYQQDPGMELHLIHYSYGVNSTEKGDLSSESTVSRIRTEHFPLTLESARPSHTSQYLCASSGPRDRVLRCQPQHFGDGTRLSIL.

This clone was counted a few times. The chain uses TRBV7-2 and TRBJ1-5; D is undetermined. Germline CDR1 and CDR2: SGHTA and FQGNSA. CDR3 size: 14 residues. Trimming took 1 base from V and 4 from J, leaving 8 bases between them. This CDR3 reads CASSLVLSNQPQHF. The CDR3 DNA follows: TGTGCCAGCAGCTTAGTTCTTTCTAATCAGCCCCAGCATTTT.

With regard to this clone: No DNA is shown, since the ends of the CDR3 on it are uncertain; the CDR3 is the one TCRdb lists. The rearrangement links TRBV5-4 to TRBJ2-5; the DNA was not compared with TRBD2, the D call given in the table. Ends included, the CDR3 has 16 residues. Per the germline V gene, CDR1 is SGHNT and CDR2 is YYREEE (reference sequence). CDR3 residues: CASSFGSGDGQETQYF.

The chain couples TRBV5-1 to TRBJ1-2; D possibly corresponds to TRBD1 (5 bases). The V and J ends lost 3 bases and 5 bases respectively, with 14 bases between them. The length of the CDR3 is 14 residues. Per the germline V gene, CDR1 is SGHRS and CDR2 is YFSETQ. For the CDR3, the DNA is TGCGCCAGCAGCTACGGGTGGGGGGAATATGGCTACACCTTC. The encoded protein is CASSYGWGEYGYTF.

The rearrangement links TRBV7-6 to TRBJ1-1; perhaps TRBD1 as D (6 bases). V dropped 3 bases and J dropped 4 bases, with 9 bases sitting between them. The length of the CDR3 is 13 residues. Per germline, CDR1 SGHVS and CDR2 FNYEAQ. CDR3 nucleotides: TGTGCCAGCAGCTTGGGGGGGGCCACTGAAGCTTTCTTT. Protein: CASSLGGATEAFF.